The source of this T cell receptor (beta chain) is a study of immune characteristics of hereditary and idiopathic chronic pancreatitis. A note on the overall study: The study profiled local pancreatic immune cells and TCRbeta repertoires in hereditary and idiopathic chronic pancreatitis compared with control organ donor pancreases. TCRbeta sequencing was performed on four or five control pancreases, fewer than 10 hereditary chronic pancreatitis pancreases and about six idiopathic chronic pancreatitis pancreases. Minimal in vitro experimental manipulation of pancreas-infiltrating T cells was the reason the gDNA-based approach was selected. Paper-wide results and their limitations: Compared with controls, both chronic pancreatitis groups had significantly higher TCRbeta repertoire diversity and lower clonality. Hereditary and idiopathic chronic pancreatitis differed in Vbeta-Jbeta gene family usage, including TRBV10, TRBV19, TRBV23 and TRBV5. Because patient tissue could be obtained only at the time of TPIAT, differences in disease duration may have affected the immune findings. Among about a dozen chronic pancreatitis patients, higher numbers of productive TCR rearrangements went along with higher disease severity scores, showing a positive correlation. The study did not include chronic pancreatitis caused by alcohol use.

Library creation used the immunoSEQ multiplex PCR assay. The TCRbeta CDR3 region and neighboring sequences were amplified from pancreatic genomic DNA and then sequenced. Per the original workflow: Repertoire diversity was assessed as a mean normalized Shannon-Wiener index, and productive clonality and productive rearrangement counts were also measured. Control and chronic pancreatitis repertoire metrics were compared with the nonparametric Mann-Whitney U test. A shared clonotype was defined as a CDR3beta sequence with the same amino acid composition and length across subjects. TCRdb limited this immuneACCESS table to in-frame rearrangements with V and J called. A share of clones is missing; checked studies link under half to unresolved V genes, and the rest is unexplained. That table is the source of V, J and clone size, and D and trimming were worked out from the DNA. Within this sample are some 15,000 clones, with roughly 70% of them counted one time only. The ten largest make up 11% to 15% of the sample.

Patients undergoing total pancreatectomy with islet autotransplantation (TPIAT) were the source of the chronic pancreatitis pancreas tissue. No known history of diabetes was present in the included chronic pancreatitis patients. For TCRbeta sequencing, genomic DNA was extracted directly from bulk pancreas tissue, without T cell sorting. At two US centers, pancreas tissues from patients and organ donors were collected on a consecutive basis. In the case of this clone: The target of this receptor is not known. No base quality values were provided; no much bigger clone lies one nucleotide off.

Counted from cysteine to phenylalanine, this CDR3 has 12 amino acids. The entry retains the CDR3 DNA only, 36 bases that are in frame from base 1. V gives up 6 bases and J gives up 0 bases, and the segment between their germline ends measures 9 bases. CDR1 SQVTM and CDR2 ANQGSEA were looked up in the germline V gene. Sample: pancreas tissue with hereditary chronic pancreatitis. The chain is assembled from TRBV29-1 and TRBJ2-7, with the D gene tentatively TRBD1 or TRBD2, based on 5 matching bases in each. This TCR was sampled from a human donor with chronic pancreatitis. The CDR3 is CSVGTHSYEQYF. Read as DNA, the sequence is TGCAGCGTCGGGACGCACTCCTACGAGCAGTACTTC.